The present T cell receptor beta chain was sequenced within a study of CXCR3-negative and CXCR3-positive naive CD8 T cells. Study details: Some 150 million TRB reads were obtained overall (about 1.5 +/- 0.3 million per library). Study outcomes and limitations: Compared with CXCR3-negative naive cells, CXCR3-positive naive cells showed more hydrophobic TRB CDR3s. Naive subsets had comparable surface CD5, so TRB CDR3 properties gauged TCR strength.

Germline V lookup: CDR1 LNHNV, CDR2 YYDKDF (reference sequence). The CDR3 runs 14 residues. Concerning this clonotype: Its antigen is currently unknown.

Via 5' RACE with UMI labels, TRB cDNA libraries were prepared. TCRdb re-called the 5' RACE reads; every CDR3 protein appears as one record, without DNA. Here the sample table reports tens of thousands of distinct CDR3 sequences. The chain is built from TRBV15 and TRBJ2-5. The sequence was obtained from a human donor in good health. Some clones in this sample may be carry-over from other donors' samples. Sequencing was performed on naive CXCR3- CD8+ T cells from blood. Specified subset: CD45RO-CCR7+CD27+CD95- naive CD8+ T cells lacking CXCR3 (TNR3-). The chain's CDR3 is CAIAERTNQETQYF.